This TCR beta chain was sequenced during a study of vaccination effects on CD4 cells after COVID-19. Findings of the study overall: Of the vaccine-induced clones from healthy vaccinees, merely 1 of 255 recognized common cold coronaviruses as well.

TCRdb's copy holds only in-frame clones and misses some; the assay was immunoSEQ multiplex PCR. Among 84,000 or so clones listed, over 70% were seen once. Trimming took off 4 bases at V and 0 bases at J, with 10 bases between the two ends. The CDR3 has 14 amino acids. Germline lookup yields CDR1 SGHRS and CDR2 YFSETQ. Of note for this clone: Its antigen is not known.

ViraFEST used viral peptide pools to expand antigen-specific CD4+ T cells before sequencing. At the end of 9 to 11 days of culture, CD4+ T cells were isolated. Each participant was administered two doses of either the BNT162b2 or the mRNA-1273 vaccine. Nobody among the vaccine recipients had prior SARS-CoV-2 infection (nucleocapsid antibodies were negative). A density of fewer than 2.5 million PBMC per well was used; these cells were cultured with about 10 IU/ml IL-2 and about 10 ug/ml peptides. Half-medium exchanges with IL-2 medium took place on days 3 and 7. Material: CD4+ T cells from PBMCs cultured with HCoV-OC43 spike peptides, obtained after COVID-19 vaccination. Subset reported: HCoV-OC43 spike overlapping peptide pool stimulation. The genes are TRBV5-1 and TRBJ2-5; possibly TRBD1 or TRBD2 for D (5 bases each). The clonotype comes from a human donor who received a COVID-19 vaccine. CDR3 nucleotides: TGCGCCAGCAGCCCGGGACGGCACCAAGAGACCCAGTACTTC. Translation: CASSPGRHQETQYF.